This TCR beta chain was retrieved from a study of CXCR3-negative and CXCR3-positive naive CD8 T cells. Sorts performed in triplicate captured 300,000 to 350,000 cells each from every CD8+ T cell subset. This CDR3 has 15 residues. Germline V gene lookup returns CDR1 SQVTM and CDR2 ANQGSEA. TRB cDNA was prepared as libraries by UMI-labeled 5' RACE. From its re-call of the 5' RACE reads, TCRdb lists each CDR3 protein once, without DNA. The sample spans tens of thousands of distinct CDR3 sequences; the ten largest clones claim 1.1%. The source material was naive CXCR3- CD8+ T cells from blood. The subset: CD45RO-CCR7+CD27+CD95- naive CD8+ T cells lacking CXCR3 (TNR3-). The source is a human donor in good health. Some clones in this sample may be carry-over from other donors' samples. This sequence joins TRBV29-1 and TRBJ1-2; without DNA, the TCRdb call of TRBD1 cannot be checked. The CDR3 sequence is CSVEGQAAVDYGYTF.